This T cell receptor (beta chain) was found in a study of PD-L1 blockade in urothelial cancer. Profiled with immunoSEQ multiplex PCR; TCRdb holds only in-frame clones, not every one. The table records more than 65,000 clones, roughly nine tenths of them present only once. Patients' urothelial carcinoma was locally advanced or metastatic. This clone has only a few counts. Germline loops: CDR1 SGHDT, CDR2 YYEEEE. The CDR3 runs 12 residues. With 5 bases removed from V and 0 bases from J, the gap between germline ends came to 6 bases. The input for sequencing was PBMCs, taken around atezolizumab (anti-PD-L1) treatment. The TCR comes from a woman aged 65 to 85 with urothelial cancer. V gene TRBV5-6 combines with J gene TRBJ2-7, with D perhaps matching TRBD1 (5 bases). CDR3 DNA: TGTGCCAGCAGAGGGGACTCCTACGAGCAGTACTTC. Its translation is CASRGDSYEQYF.